This TCR beta chain was recorded in a study of control samples from healthy donors and cancer patients. Sequencing was performed with immunoSEQ multiplex PCR; in TCRdb, only in-frame clones are kept and a portion is missing. The data show roughly 80,000 clones, with 85% to 95% seen just once and approximately 6% held by the top ten. With 1 base removed from V and 8 bases from J, the gap between germline ends came to 11 bases. Germline assignment: CDR1 KGHSH and CDR2 LQKENI. The CDR3 is 13 residues long. The chain carries TRBV18 and TRBJ1-1, with D unresolved. The sequencing input was blood. The source is a woman in her fifties or sixties in good health. The CDR3 region is CASSPRGRREAFF. The CDR3 nucleotides read TGTGCCAGCTCACCACGTGGGCGCAGGGAAGCTTTCTTT.